The rows below give T cell receptor beta chains drawn from one sample of a study of blood T cells in healthy people across ages. TCRdb reprocessed the 5' RACE reads with MiXCR, giving one entry per CDR3 protein. Of 650,000 to 700,000 distinct CDR3 sequences listed, 40% to 65% are singletons. The material sequenced was blood. The receptors derive from a woman aged 80 or older in good health. CDR3s leave out the opening cysteine and the closing phenylalanine or tryptophan. Some rows have no size entry. The others give once, few or many, or a class for an expanded clone.

abundance	v_gene	CDR3aa
-	TRBV29-1	SVAAGGDEQY
-	TRBV9	ASGTGGIDEQF
many	TRBV7-9	ASSLELNTEAF
-	TRBV3-1	ASSLRTQPSTDTQY
many	TRBV20-1	SARSSNQPQH
-	TRBV18	ASSPGQLNEKLF
-	TRBV29-1	SVQDSESPYGYT
many	TRBV7-2	ASSLESILSQWGEKLF
-	TRBV3-1	ASSQILAGGCEQF
-	TRBV10-3	AIRGLAGDTGELF
-	TRBV20-1	SAWDRSNEKLF
-	TRBV28	ASLGQNKAKNIQY
few	TRBV4-2	ASSQGGDRGRFGYT
-	TRBV12-3/TRBV12-4	ASSIAWDDTQY
once	TRBV5-1	ASSLSLGGEAGELF
once	TRBV10-3	AVGQGFYNEQY
-	TRBV27	ASSLRPRGRETEAF
-	TRBV30	AWSKGNQETQY
-	TRBV5-5	ASSLTAGNGNTEAF
-	TRBV4-1	ASSQEGGYGYT
many	TRBV27	ASGRDRAYEQY
-	TRBV20-1	SARVSWRGVQDEQF
-	TRBV29-1	SALGRETQY
-	TRBV28	ASSWPAGVGFSPLH
-	TRBV20-1	SPLAGGFRDTQY
-	TRBV24-1	ATSDRRGSNQPQH
many	TRBV7-2	ASSTYRGYSYEQY
-	TRBV29-1	SVRFGDRQRGYT
-	TRBV7-9	ASSLGQPTEAF
many	TRBV24-1	ATSDPAGPGETQY
once	TRBV15	ATSRAGQGSYEQY
-	TRBV20-1	SARRQGESPLH
-	TRBV9	ASSVGRGSSNEQF
-	TRBV12-3/TRBV12-4	ASSLDRDTYNEQF
-	TRBV29-1	SVGKGGTGGLF
-	TRBV20-1	SATRGQTDTQY
-	TRBV12-3/TRBV12-4	ASSFRVRADAQY
many	TRBV3-1	ASSPLGTANTEAF
many	TRBV7-6	ASSALGAGLGYT
-	TRBV7-9	ASSLMELATGELF
-	TRBV24-1	ATSRADLSHNEQF
many	TRBV6-6	ASRWGGSGNTQY
-	TRBV5-1	ASSLGGEPETQY
-	TRBV20-1	SATGTSGNTDTQY
few	TRBV29-1	SVESGSGLWGNSEQY
-	TRBV12-3/TRBV12-4	ASSPRRPRYGYT
-	TRBV25-1	ATGQGATGELF
many	TRBV20-1	SSIQGAGAFGNEQF
-	TRBV7-2	ASSLERYSTDTQY
-	TRBV7-9	ASSPPPGGGYNEQF
few	TRBV29-1	SARSWAGANVLT
many	TRBV3-1	ASSLLADSYNEQF
-	TRBV5-1	ASSNGGLDSPLH
-	TRBV4-2	ASSQGLAAYNEQF